This TCR beta chain was identified during a study of sequential checkpoint blockade in melanoma. The overall study: Arm A got nivolumab then ipilimumab; arm B the reverse, 1:1. Each arm's sequence ended with maintenance nivolumab.

The table came from immunoSEQ multiplex PCR; TCRdb's copy has only in-frame clones and leaves some out. The sample includes about 40,000 clones, roughly 90% seen only once; the top ten take 9% to 15%. Documented treatment: randomized to nivolumab then ipilimumab (arm A) or the reverse (arm B). PBMC sorting kept live CD3+CD8+ cells without CD19 or CD56. CDR1 is SEHNR and CDR2 is FQNEAQ in the germline V gene (reference sequence). The CDR3 covers 16 residues. Trimming left V 5 bases short and J 4 bases short, with 20 bases between. Here the sequenced sample was CD8+ T cells sorted from blood (inferred from file names), taken from a patient given nivolumab and ipilimumab in sequence. The TCR comes from a human donor with melanoma. The rearrangement joins TRBV7-9 to TRBJ2-5; possible D gene TRBD1, 6 bases. Here the CDR3 reads CASSPLRGTGRETQYF. CDR3 nucleotide sequence: TGTGCCAGCAGCCCGCTTAGGGGTACAGGGCGAGAGACCCAGTACTTC.